This T cell receptor (beta chain) was recorded in a study of cytomegalovirus exposure and HLA in healthy donors. A multiplex PCR was run with 60 Vbeta primers and 13 Jbeta primers. TCRdb's table, derived via immunoSEQ multiplex PCR, lists solely in-frame clones and lacks some. The data hold about 110,000 clones, with 80% to 85% observed a single time. The CDR3 is 14 amino acids. Trimming removed 0 bases from V and 5 bases from J, with 10 bases in between. In germline, CDR1 is LNHDA, CDR2 SQIVND (reference sequence). V is TRBV19 and J is TRBJ1-2; D uncertain. Sequenced sample: PBMCs. This TCR derives from a woman aged 60-70 years in good health and CMV-seropositive. The CDR3 DNA reads TGTGCCAGTAGTATAGAACGGGGAGGGTATGGCTACACCTTC. Translating gives CASSIERGGYGYTF.